The T cell receptor beta chain described here comes from a study of shared clonotypes between healthy human individuals. Only in-frame clones appear in the TCRdb table, and some are missing; sequencing was by immunoSEQ multiplex PCR. The sample includes approximately 2.1 million clones, 90% to 95% of them seen just once. The length of the CDR3 is 16 residues. Deletions cut 5 bases from V and 9 bases from J, with 23 bases between. The germline CDR1 and CDR2 sequences are SGHTA and FQGNSA. This chain joins TRBV7-2 and TRBJ1-5; D possibly corresponds to TRBD1 (5 bases). This receptor was identified in a man aged 18 to 30 in good health. Some clones in this sample may be carry-over from other donors' samples. Material: naive CD4+ T cells from PBMCs. As to subset: CD45RA+ positively selected. CDR3: CASSPSRDGLLGPQHF. CDR3 DNA: TGTGCCAGCAGCCCGTCCCGGGACGGCCTTTTAGGGCCCCAGCATTTT.